This passage covers 3 T cell receptor beta chains from one sample sequenced in a study of blood T cell repertoires in COVID-19. Method: immunoSEQ multiplex PCR; TCRdb's copy keeps in-frame clones and lacks some. The sample includes around 180,000 clones, approximately 85% of them seen just once. The sequencing sample was made of peripheral blood. These receptor sequences come from a man aged 55 to 70 with acute or convalescent COVID-19.

The rearrangement uses TRBV6-5 and TRBJ1-2; 9 bases align to TRBD1. The J segment lost 2 bases and the V segment lost 5 bases, leaving 6 bases of the junction unmatched. This CDR3 is built from 15 residues. Germline V gives CDR1 MNHEY, CDR2 SVGAGI. CDR3 sequence (DNA): TGTGCCAGCAGTCCCCGGACAGGGGTGAACTATGGCTACACCTTC. Its protein is CASSPRTGVNYGYTF.

V usage is TRBV19 and J usage is TRBJ1-5, with 10 bases matching TRBD1. The CDR3 totals 15 residues. V dropped 4 bases and J dropped 4; count of bases not matched to a gene: 4. CDR1 is LNHDA and CDR2 is SQIVND in the germline V gene (reference sequence). CDR3 coding DNA: TGTGCCAGTAGTACAGGACAGGGGGTTAATCAGCCCCAGCATTTT. Its protein is CASSTGQGVNQPQHF.

In this sample, this clone turned up a few times. The gene calls are TRBV6-4 and TRBJ2-2; perhaps TRBD2 as D (6 bases). Germline loops: CDR1 MRHNA, CDR2 SNTAGT. The V and J ends lost 5 bases and 6 bases respectively, with 13 bases between them. There are 14 residues in the CDR3. The CDR3 nucleotides read TGTGCCAGCAGTAGGGACGGAGGGTCCGGGGAGCTGTTTTTT. This codes for CASSRDGGSGELFF.